The present entry profiles one TCR beta chain with its context. What it recognizes is unknown. This sample was taken from a study of Ad26.COV2.S vaccination and SARS-CoV-2 variants. About the research overall: Donor allocation was to the COV1001 Ad26.COV2.S trial arm. Into the muscle, Ad26.COV2.S was dosed once or twice, 56 days apart. Findings of the study overall: The TCR breadth and depth analyses may have produced an underestimate of total T cell responses.

Data came from immunoSEQ multiplex PCR; TCRdb stores just in-frame clones and leaves some out. The sample consists of approximately 240,000 clones, roughly 90% of them appearing once. This CDR3 comprises 16 residues. V lost 3 bases to trimming and J lost 0 bases, with 12 bases between them. Germline lookup yields CDR1 KGHDR and CDR2 SFDVKD. This sample's treatment: some 20 received Ad26.COV2.S at low or high dose, single or two shots; 5 received placebo; per-sample allocation not given. The investigators took samples on day 63 after the first vaccine or placebo injection. This vaccine is an Ad26 vector that expresses the Wuhan-strain SARS-CoV-2 spike.

J is TRBJ2-3 and V is TRBV24-1; TRBD1 might be the D (5 bases). The source is a person between 18 and 65 years old who received the Ad26.COV2.S COVID-19 vaccine or a placebo. The sequences come from peripheral blood, collected in a trial of Ad26.COV2.S vaccine versus placebo. CDR3 nucleotides: TGTGCCACCAGTGATAGGGCGACAGCTAGCACAGATACGCAGTATTTT. Translated: CATSDRATASTDTQYF.